This is a list of T cell receptor beta chains from one sample in a study of blood T cell repertoires in COVID-19. Sequencing used immunoSEQ multiplex PCR; TCRdb keeps in-frame clones, though not all of them. The data contain around 42,000 clones, around four fifths of them singletons. Input material: peripheral blood. The receptors here all came from a woman at least 80 years old with acute or convalescent COVID-19. The CDR3 runs from the conserved cysteine through the conserved F or W.

v_call	j_call	cdr3_aa
TRBV5-1	TRBJ1-6	CASRPDRGNSPLHF
TRBV5-1	TRBJ2-2	CASSSRTTGFSPGELFF
TRBV7-8	TRBJ2-7	CASSPDSDEQYF
TRBV2	TRBJ1-5	CASSVTGLRNQPQHF
TRBV19	TRBJ1-6	CASWSRFHF
TRBV6-1	TRBJ2-7	CASSEALRGGGEQYF
TRBV5-1	TRBJ1-1	CASSPDSLNTEAFF
TRBV19	TRBJ1-6	CASSPRTGNNSPLHF
TRBV3-1/TRBV3-2	TRBJ2-3	CASSRNTGGNTDTQYF
TRBV6-6	TRBJ1-2	CASSLTAQGYTF
TRBV6-5	TRBJ2-3	CASRTGGLADTQYF
TRBV27	TRBJ1-1	CASREDPGTANTEAFF
TRBV19	TRBJ2-5	CASSISAGQETQYF
TRBV24-1	TRBJ2-3	CATSDWTGGSTDTQYF
TRBV30	TRBJ2-1	CAWTLGWGGYNEQFF
TRBV4-2	TRBJ1-6	CASSQLQGALESPLHF
TRBV7-2	TRBJ2-5	CASSLVGGGARQETQYF
TRBV19	TRBJ1-4	CASSITGGGPNEKLFF
TRBV7-9	TRBJ1-4	CASSLGTADEKLFF
TRBV3-1/TRBV3-2	TRBJ1-5	CASSQGGQGGQPQHF
TRBV1	TRBJ1-2	CTSSQDFSGPNYGYTF
TRBV2	TRBJ1-1	CASSASTNTEAFF
TRBV7-7	TRBJ2-2	CASSLDYTGELFF
TRBV20-1	TRBJ2-1	CSASLPQGNNEQFF
TRBV4-1	TRBJ1-6	CASSQRASAAGPSPLHF
TRBV19	TRBJ1-2	CASSPNSPPNYGYTF
TRBV5-1	TRBJ2-6	CASSPSGSPGANVLTF
TRBV6-5	TRBJ1-4	CASSTSQGINEKLFF
TRBV19	TRBJ1-2	CASSPAGQYGYTF
TRBV11-3	TRBJ1-1	CASSKTGSTEAFF
TRBV24-1	TRBJ1-2	CATGFGLTVYGYTF
TRBV7-9	TRBJ1-1	CASRVTGGGIEAFF
TRBV11-2	TRBJ2-1	CASSLVIEQFF
TRBV7-2	TRBJ2-4	CASSPGITGAKNIQYF
TRBV7-2	TRBJ2-2	CASSRDRDGELFF
TRBV7-6	TRBJ1-2	CASSLAVSGQAGYTF
TRBV4-3	TRBJ1-2	CASSQDPGLTGYTF
TRBV2	TRBJ1-3	CASLEAFSGNTIYF
TRBV2	TRBJ2-3	CASTLGQHTDTQYF
TRBV11-2	TRBJ2-3	CASSLGRGDTQYF
TRBV11-2	TRBJ2-1	CASSLSGYFSYNEQFF
TRBV7-2	TRBJ1-1	CASSLAQGSTEAFF
TRBV6-2/TRBV6-3	TRBJ1-5	CASSSLDRVNQPQHF
TRBV13	TRBJ1-2	CASSSDRTGGYTF
TRBV6-5	TRBJ1-1	CASMKGGGWNTEAFF
TRBV5-6	TRBJ2-2	CASSLSGGGYTGELFF
TRBV5-1	TRBJ2-3	CASSLASGLTDTQYF
TRBV9	TRBJ1-4	CASSETGSEKLFF
TRBV5-4	TRBJ1-4	CASSSRRATNEKLFF
TRBV6-5	TRBJ1-1	CASSRERANTEAFF
TRBV29-1	TRBJ2-1	CSAAGTSGGDEQFF